Below, 29 T cell receptor beta chains from the same sample are listed, as sequenced in a study of blood T cell repertoires in COVID-19. Only in-frame clones appear in the TCRdb table, and some are missing; sequencing was by immunoSEQ multiplex PCR. The table lists about 190,000 clones, less than 90% of them singletons. The sample taken for sequencing was peripheral blood. These receptor sequences come from a man in his 70s with active or convalescent COVID-19.

V and J are TRBV28 and TRBJ1-2; 7 bases are shared with TRBD1. The CDR3 loop spans 12 amino acids. With V trimmed by 1 base and J by 7 bases, 0 bases remained unmatched. Germline CDR1 MDHEN, CDR2 SYDVKM. CDR3 residues: CASSLSGGGYTF. CDR3 nucleotide sequence: TGTGCCAGCAGTTTATCAGGGGGTGGCTACACCTTC.

The chain employs TRBV7-2 and TRBJ2-3; D possibly corresponds to TRBD2 (6 bases). The CDR3 loop spans 15 amino acids. Trimming took 2 bases from V and 8 from J, leaving 17 bases between them. Germline V gene lookup returns CDR1 SGHTA and CDR2 FQGNSA. The CDR3 DNA reads as TGTGCCAGCAGCTTAAGTACGCGGGGAGAAGGTACGCAGTATTTT. Its protein is CASSLSTRGEGTQYF.

The genes are TRBV6-2 or TRBV6-3 and TRBJ2-1, with D tentatively TRBD1 (7 bases). This CDR3 has 16 residues. Looked up from germline, CDR1 is MNHEY and CDR2 is SVGEGT. V gave up 6 bases and J gave up 6 bases, with 21 bases separating them. The DNA of the CDR3 is TGTGCCAGCAGCATCCGGTTTGGAGGGGGCTTCAATGAGCAGTTCTTC. Translation: CASSIRFGGGFNEQFF.

This clone was seen only once. V usage is TRBV7-9 and J usage is TRBJ1-2, with D unclear. Germline-derived CDR1 and CDR2 are SEHNR and FQNEAQ (reference sequence). This CDR3 has 17 amino acids. The V and J ends lost 1 base and 4 bases respectively, with 19 bases between them. The CDR3 loop is CASSLELIRGLSYGYTF. The CDR3 bases are TGTGCCAGCAGCTTAGAGCTTATTAGAGGGTTGAGCTATGGCTACACCTTC. The variable domain in full, completed from reference TRBV7-9 and TRBJ1-2, reads DTGVSQNPRHKITKRGQNVTFRCDPISEHNRLYWYRQTLGQGPEFLTYFQNEAQLEKSRLLSDRFSAERPKGSFSTLEIQRTEQGDSAMYLCASSLELIRGLSYGYTFGSGTRLTVV.

The chain carries TRBV7-2 and TRBJ2-1; 9 bases are a match to TRBD1. Germline V CDR1 and CDR2: SGHTA, FQGNSA. V shed 3 bases, J shed 4 bases, and the junction held 10 bases outside the gene matches. This CDR3 spans 17 amino acids. Written as DNA, the CDR3 is TGTGCCAGCAGCTTTCCGACAGGGGGTCTTCAGTACAATGAGCAGTTCTTC. Its protein product is CASSFPTGGLQYNEQFF.

This chain joins TRBV5-5 and TRBJ2-7, with D possibly TRBD2 on 6 matching bases. This CDR3 has 14 amino acids. Trimming shortened V by 0 bases and J by 5 bases, and 12 bases separated the two germline ends. The germline V gene has CDR1 SGHKS and CDR2 YYEKEE (reference sequence). CDR3 protein: CASSLVGGVNEQYF. DNA for the CDR3: TGTGCCAGCAGCTTGGTTGGAGGGGTGAACGAGCAGTACTTC.

The chain employs TRBV4-1 and TRBJ1-6, with 12 bases fitting TRBD1. This CDR3 region has 17 residues. Germline loops: CDR1 MGHRA, CDR2 YSYEKL. The junction had 5 bases not matched to a gene; V was cut back by 1 base and J by 7 bases. This CDR3 reads CASSQAGTGGPNSPLHF. In nucleotides, the CDR3 is TGCGCCAGCAGCCAAGCGGGGACAGGGGGCCCAAATTCACCCCTCCACTTT.

The rearrangement uses TRBV2 and TRBJ1-1; 7 positions match TRBD1. Losses at the gene ends were 7 bases for V and 0 bases for J; bases not matched to a gene: 5. Per germline, CDR1 SNHLY and CDR2 FYNNEI. This CDR3 is built from 14 residues. The CDR3 region has the DNA TGTGCCAGCACCGACGGACAGGTGAACACTGAAGCTTTCTTT. This gives the protein CASTDGQVNTEAFF.

A remark on this clone: The same CDR3 arises from other DNA sequences in this sample as well. The chain links TRBV21-1 to TRBJ1-3. TRBV21-1 is an annotated pseudogene. The CDR3 is 13 amino acids. The CDR3 nucleotides read TGTGCCAGCAGCAGTAGCTCTGGAAACACCATATATTTT. It yields the protein CASSSSSGNTIYF.

The V call is TRBV7-8, the J call TRBJ2-1; 10 bases are a match to TRBD1. Per germline, CDR1 SGHVS and CDR2 FQNEAQ. Unmatched junction bases numbered 8, after V lost 5 bases and J lost 7 bases. This CDR3 comprises 15 residues. CDR3 sequence (DNA): TGTGCCAGCAGCCCGGACAGGGGGAGAGGTAATGAGCAGTTCTTC. This translates into CASSPDRGRGNEQFF.

The chain uses TRBV6-5 and TRBJ1-6; no definite D call. The CDR3 length is 15 residues. CDR1 and CDR2 (germline): MNHEY, SVGAGI. Trimming removed 2 bases at V and 2 bases at J, with 7 bases between. The CDR3 loop is CASSYGRPYNSPLHF. Written as DNA, the CDR3 is TGTGCCAGCAGTTACGGCAGGCCCTATAATTCACCCCTCCACTTT.

This sequence joins TRBV9 and TRBJ1-2, with D unclear. Germline values: CDR1 SGDLS, CDR2 YYNGEE. There are 15 residues in the CDR3. V was cut by 4 bases and J by 2 bases, with 15 bases left in between. CDR3 loop: CASSPASSLNYGYTF. The CDR3 DNA is TGTGCCAGCAGCCCCGCAAGTTCCCTAAACTATGGCTACACCTTC.

This chain joins TRBV18 and TRBJ2-7, with a possible D match to TRBD1 (5 bases). V was clipped by 3 bases and J by 6 bases, with 15 bases between them. The germline gives CDR1 KGHSH, CDR2 LQKENI. The CDR3 loop spans 14 amino acids. The chain's CDR3 is CASSPQGWSAEQYF. The CDR3, as DNA: TGTGCCAGCTCACCCCAGGGATGGTCGGCCGAGCAGTACTTC.

The rearrangement uses TRBV7-2 and TRBJ1-2; D is uncertain. V was shortened by 0 bases and J by 1 base, with 9 bases between the two germline ends. CDR1 and CDR2 (germline): SGHTA, FQGNSA. This CDR3 is 15 amino acids long. This CDR3 is CASSLAPTNNYGYTF. The DNA for the CDR3 is TGTGCCAGCAGCTTAGCGCCTACGAATAACTATGGCTACACCTTC.

The rearrangement uses TRBV10-2 and TRBJ2-1; 7 bases match TRBD2. The CDR3 extends over 14 amino acids. Germline V CDR1 and CDR2: WSHSY, SAAADI. The junction had 3 bases not matched to a gene; V was cut back by 0 bases and J by 7 bases. CDR3 in amino acids: CASSESGGWNEQFF. For the CDR3, the DNA is TGCGCCAGCAGTGAGTCGGGGGGGTGGAATGAGCAGTTCTTC.

The chain combines TRBV12-3 or TRBV12-4 with TRBJ2-1; 12 bases align to TRBD2. This CDR3 contains 13 residues. J lost 10 bases, V lost 6 bases, and 4 bases had no gene match. The CDR3 protein is CASRWTSGAEQFF. In DNA, the CDR3 is TGTGCCAGCAGGTGGACTAGCGGGGCGGAGCAGTTCTTC.

This clone was seen a single time. V usage is TRBV6-6 and J usage is TRBJ2-3, with TRBD1 identical over 9 bases. Trimming took 5 bases from V and 4 from J; bases not matched to a gene: 4. Per germline, CDR1 MNHNY and CDR2 SVGAGI (reference sequence). This CDR3 has 14 amino acids. In nucleotides, the CDR3 is TGTGCCAGCAGTCGGACAGGGGTGGCAGATACGCAGTATTTT. It codes for CASSRTGVADTQYF.

The chain has TRBV18 and TRBJ2-3, with TRBD2 matching over 8 bases. The CDR3 spans 16 residues. Germline V gene data show CDR1 as KGHSH and CDR2 as LQKENI. Trimming took 3 bases from V and 3 from J; bases not matched to a gene: 8. The CDR3 reads CASSPGLAIGTDTQYF. The CDR3, as DNA: TGTGCCAGCTCACCCGGACTAGCTATAGGAACAGATACGCAGTATTTT.

The V and J genes are TRBV4-3 and TRBJ1-4, with D unclear. Trimming took off 0 bases at V and 4 bases at J, with 9 bases between the two ends. The CDR3 has 15 residues. Germline CDR1 is LGHNA and CDR2 is YSLEER. The CDR3 loop is CASSQDHFNNEKLFF. DNA for the CDR3: TGCGCCAGCAGCCAAGACCACTTTAATAATGAAAAACTGTTTTTT.

The chain's CDR3 is CASSSPRLAGVIGELFF. The CDR3 DNA reads as TGTGCCAGCAGTTCTCCCCGCCTAGCGGGAGTCATAGGGGAGCTGTTTTTT. V is TRBV28 and J is TRBJ2-2; 10 bases are a match to TRBD2. V shed 4 bases, J shed 8 bases, and the junction held 13 bases outside the gene matches. Per germline, CDR1 MDHEN and CDR2 SYDVKM. The CDR3 runs 17 residues.

The rearrangement joins TRBV7-2 to TRBJ2-5; D is perhaps TRBD2 (5 bases). Germline lookup yields CDR1 SGHTA and CDR2 FQGNSA. This CDR3 has 18 amino acids. Trimming removed 4 bases at V and 3 bases at J, with 24 bases between. CDR3 sequence: CASSWTFRVAFPEETQYF. The CDR3 DNA sequence: TGTGCCAGCAGCTGGACTTTTCGGGTGGCCTTTCCGGAAGAGACCCAGTACTTC.

The chain has TRBV16 and TRBJ1-5; D is possibly TRBD1 (6 bases). This CDR3 contains 14 residues. Per germline, CDR1 KGHSY and CDR2 FQNENV. With 2 bases removed from V and 3 bases from J, the gap between germline ends came to 8 bases. The CDR3 region is CASSQPGDNQPQHF. The DNA of the CDR3 is TGTGCCAGCAGCCAACCAGGGGACAATCAGCCCCAGCATTTT. The full variable domain, with the rest looked up from reference TRBV16 and TRBJ1-5, is GEEVAQTPKHLVRGEGQKAKLYCAPIKGHSYVFWYQQVLKNEFKFLISFQNENVFDETGMPKERFSAKCLPNSPCSLEIQATKLEDSAVYFCASSQPGDNQPQHFGDGTRLSIL.

The rearrangement uses TRBV18 and TRBJ1-2, with 7 bases fitting TRBD1. Germline trimming cut 3 bases from V and 0 bases from J; bases unmatched to any gene: 7. The CDR3 runs to 16 residues. Germline-derived CDR1 and CDR2 are KGHSH and LQKENI. The CDR3 DNA is TGTGCCAGCTCACCGAACAGGGGCTTGTCTAACTATGGCTACACCTTC. Its protein is CASSPNRGLSNYGYTF.

The rearrangement uses TRBV4-3 and TRBJ2-7; 11 bases align to TRBD2. The CDR3 runs to 17 residues. Unmatched junction bases numbered 5, after V lost 0 bases and J lost 1 base. Germline V gene sequence: CDR1 LGHNA, CDR2 YSLEER. CDR3 in amino acids: CASSQELAGGGSYEQYF. The CDR3 bases are TGCGCCAGCAGCCAAGAGTTAGCGGGAGGGGGTTCCTACGAGCAGTACTTC.

V gene TRBV19 combines with J gene TRBJ2-2; tentative D call: TRBD2 (6 bases). Germline lookup yields CDR1 LNHDA and CDR2 SQIVND (reference sequence). CDR3 length: 16 residues. The V gene lost 4 bases and the J gene lost 0 bases, with 12 bases spanning the gap. CDR3 DNA sequence: TGTGCCAGTAGTACCCCAGGCGGGGCGAACACCGGGGAGCTGTTTTTT. Protein product: CASSTPGGANTGELFF.

The J gene is TRBJ1-5, the V gene TRBV27; 7 bases line up with TRBD1. Germline trimming cut 3 bases from V and 0 bases from J; bases unmatched to any gene: 2. Germline V gene data show CDR1 as MNHEY and CDR2 as SMNVEV (reference sequence). CDR3 length equals 15 residues. CDR3 DNA sequence: TGTGCCAGCAGTTTTGGGACAGATAGCAATCAGCCCCAGCATTTT. It encodes CASSFGTDSNQPQHF.

This clone has a handful of counts. This chain joins TRBV6-2 or TRBV6-3 and TRBJ2-1; D unresolved. V was shortened by 0 bases and J by 3 bases, with 12 bases between the two germline ends. The length of the CDR3 is 16 residues. CDR1 MNHEY and CDR2 SVGEGT come from the germline V gene. CDR3 region: CASSYSSLRIYNEQFF. CDR3 DNA: TGTGCCAGCAGTTACTCGAGTTTGAGGATCTACAATGAGCAGTTCTTC.

V usage is TRBV18 and J usage is TRBJ2-3, with D perhaps TRBD2 (5 bases). The CDR3 is 15 residues long. V was pared by 2 bases and J by 0 bases, with 9 bases between. Germline V gene sequence: CDR1 KGHSH, CDR2 LQKENI. In DNA form, the CDR3 reads TGTGCCAGCTCACCAGAGGGCTCAAGCACAGATACGCAGTATTTT. Translating gives CASSPEGSSTDTQYF.

The V gene is TRBV19, the J gene TRBJ1-1; weak D call: TRBD1 (6 bases). There are 12 residues in the CDR3. V was clipped by 8 bases and J by 5 bases, with 12 bases between them. Germline V gene lookup returns CDR1 LNHDA and CDR2 SQIVND (reference sequence). The CDR3 bases are TGTGCCAGTGGGCCGAGGGGGACTGAAGCTTTCTTT. Protein sequence: CASGPRGTEAFF.